This T cell receptor beta chain was documented in a study of T cells in Graves' hyperthyroidism and ophthalmopathy. Trimming removed 2 bases at V and 10 bases at J, with 11 bases between. There are 13 residues in the CDR3. Germline V lookup: CDR1 LNHNV, CDR2 YYDKDF (reference sequence). Amplified regions were TCR beta CDR3 sequences from RNA transcripts. First-round RT-PCR of the TCR CDR3 relied on the HTBI primer set. TCRdb used MiXCR to reprocess the multiplex PCR reads, holding one entry per CDR3 protein. In the table there are about 770,000 distinct CDR3 sequences, under 20% of which are singletons.

The chain uses TRBV15 and TRBJ1-4; D is unclear. The TCR comes from a woman in her 50s with Graves' hyperthyroidism that later progressed to Graves' ophthalmopathy. Material for sequencing was blood. For the CDR3, the DNA is TGTGCCACCAGCAGACCCGCGGAGGGAAAACTGTTTTTT. As protein: CATSRPAEGKLFF.